This TCR beta chain was obtained from a study of T cell repertoires in cytomegalovirus infection. Study summary: The authors used CMV epitopes that were HLA-C-restricted (recently identified) and HLA-B-restricted (well studied).

The CDR3 spans 14 residues. The ends were cut back, 5 bases at V and 4 bases at J, with 17 bases in the middle. In germline, CDR1 is DFQATT, CDR2 SNEGSKA (reference sequence). TCRdb redid the calling of the reads with MiXCR, one entry per CDR3 protein. The repertoire holds around 100,000 distinct CDR3 sequences, roughly 39% seen once, with 74% in the top ten. Worth noting for this clonotype: Antigen unknown.

V gene TRBV20-1 combines with J gene TRBJ1-2; TRBD1 is a possible D gene (5 bases). The sequencing here drew on CD8+ T cells from cultured PBMCs, taken from culture after CMV antigen stimulation. The receptor's source is a human donor in good health (CMV status not recorded). Some clones in this sample may be carry-over from other donors' samples. For the CDR3, the DNA is TGCAGTGCTGAACCGGGACGACAGTCCTATGGCTACACCTTC. It yields the protein CSAEPGRQSYGYTF.